This T cell receptor (beta chain) derives from a study of CD8 T cells in ankylosing spondylitis. Notes on the study in general: CD8+ disease-linked clones were present at relatively low frequencies in blood. Both synovial fluid and blood in reactive arthritis had previously been reported to carry some motif variants. As reported, disease-linked clones showed significant enrichment in matched ankylosing spondylitis synovial fluid. For ankylosing spondylitis blood, a TCR beta motif of roughly 8 highly homologous variants appeared characteristic.

A word on this clonotype: The target antigen is unknown.

TCRdb re-called the 5' RACE reads through MiXCR, storing one row per CDR3 protein. The sample shows 100,000 or so distinct CDR3 sequences, around 8.5% of them seen only once. The V end lost 3 bases, the J end lost 3 bases, and 11 bases lay between the germline ends. Germline V gene sequence: CDR1 SQVTM, CDR2 ANQGSEA. The CDR3 spans 13 residues. The receptor was isolated from a male donor with ankylosing spondylitis. The gene calls are TRBV29-1 and TRBJ1-2; D not resolved. The specimen was blood, either unsorted or a sorted T cell fraction (not recorded which). As DNA, the CDR3 is TGCAGCGTTGATTCCCTTTTTCACTATGGCTACACCTTC. Its translation is CSVDSLFHYGYTF.